This T cell receptor beta chain was identified during a study of tumor and adjacent non-tumor tissue in lung cancer. There are a few counts of this clonotype. The antigen remains unidentified. The template was RNA from unsorted bulk tissue. The library came from three nested PCR rounds adapted from ARM-PCR protocols. TCRdb re-called the multiplex PCR reads through MiXCR, storing one row per CDR3 protein. The sample records tens of thousands of distinct CDR3 sequences, about 67% being singletons. Study-wide points: Compared with tumor, normal lung showed significantly lower TCR diversity.

Trimming left V 5 bases short and J 7 bases short, with 12 bases between. The CDR3 contains 13 residues. Germline V gene data show CDR1 as SGHNT and CDR2 as YYREEE (reference sequence). The receptor was derived from a man in his 60s with non-small cell lung cancer. Sequencing was done on a sample of lung tumor tissue. The chain is built from TRBV5-4 and TRBJ2-2; possibly TRBD1 for D (5 bases). The CDR3 bases are TGTGCCAGCAGAGGGGATAGGAACGGGGAGCTGTTTTTT. This translates into CASRGDRNGELFF.